This TCR beta chain was documented in a study of identical twins' blood T cells. Both ends of each TCR cDNA library bore sample-specific barcodes. Source study methods: Per-library CDR3 reads ranged roughly 2 to 3.6 million; clonotypes, ~85,000 to ~500,000. Each CDR3 protein gets one entry after TCRdb re-called the 5' RACE reads with MiXCR. These V and J calls are TCRdb output, not the study's own analysis. Found here are 350,000 to 450,000 distinct CDR3 sequences, about 28% of them singletons; the top ten hold roughly 5.5%. With 4 bases clipped from V and 0 bases from J, the junction kept 19 bases outside the gene matches. The CDR3 spans 19 residues. CDR1 and CDR2 (germline): DFQATT, SNEGSKA (reference sequence). Notes on the study in general: Each donor's most abundant TCRbeta clonotypes shared more CDR3 sequences with her twin than unrelated donors. Even for out-of-frame TCRbeta, twins reportedly shared V gene usage much more than unrelated donors.

Worth noting for this clonotype: As yet, its antigen is unknown.

The V and J genes are TRBV20-1 and TRBJ2-3; TRBD1 matches 7 bases. The sequence derives from a woman aged 18-49 years in good health. The sequenced sample was PBMCs. The CDR3 here is CSAITRDSYPTTSTDTQYF. In DNA, the CDR3 is TGCAGTGCTATTACTCGGGACAGCTATCCTACCACTAGCACAGATACGCAGTATTTT.